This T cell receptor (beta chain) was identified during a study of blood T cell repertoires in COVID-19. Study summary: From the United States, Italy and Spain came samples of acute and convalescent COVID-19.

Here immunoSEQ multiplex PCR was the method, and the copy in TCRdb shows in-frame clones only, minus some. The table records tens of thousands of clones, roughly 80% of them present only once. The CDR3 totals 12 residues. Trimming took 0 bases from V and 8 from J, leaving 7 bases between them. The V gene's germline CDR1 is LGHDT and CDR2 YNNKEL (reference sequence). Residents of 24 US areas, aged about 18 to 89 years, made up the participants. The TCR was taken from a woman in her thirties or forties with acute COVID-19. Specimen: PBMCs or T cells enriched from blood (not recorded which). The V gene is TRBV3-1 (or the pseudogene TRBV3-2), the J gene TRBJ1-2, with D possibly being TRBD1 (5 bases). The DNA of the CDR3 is TGTGCCAGCAGCCAAGACAGGGCCGGCTACACCTTC. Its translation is CASSQDRAGYTF.